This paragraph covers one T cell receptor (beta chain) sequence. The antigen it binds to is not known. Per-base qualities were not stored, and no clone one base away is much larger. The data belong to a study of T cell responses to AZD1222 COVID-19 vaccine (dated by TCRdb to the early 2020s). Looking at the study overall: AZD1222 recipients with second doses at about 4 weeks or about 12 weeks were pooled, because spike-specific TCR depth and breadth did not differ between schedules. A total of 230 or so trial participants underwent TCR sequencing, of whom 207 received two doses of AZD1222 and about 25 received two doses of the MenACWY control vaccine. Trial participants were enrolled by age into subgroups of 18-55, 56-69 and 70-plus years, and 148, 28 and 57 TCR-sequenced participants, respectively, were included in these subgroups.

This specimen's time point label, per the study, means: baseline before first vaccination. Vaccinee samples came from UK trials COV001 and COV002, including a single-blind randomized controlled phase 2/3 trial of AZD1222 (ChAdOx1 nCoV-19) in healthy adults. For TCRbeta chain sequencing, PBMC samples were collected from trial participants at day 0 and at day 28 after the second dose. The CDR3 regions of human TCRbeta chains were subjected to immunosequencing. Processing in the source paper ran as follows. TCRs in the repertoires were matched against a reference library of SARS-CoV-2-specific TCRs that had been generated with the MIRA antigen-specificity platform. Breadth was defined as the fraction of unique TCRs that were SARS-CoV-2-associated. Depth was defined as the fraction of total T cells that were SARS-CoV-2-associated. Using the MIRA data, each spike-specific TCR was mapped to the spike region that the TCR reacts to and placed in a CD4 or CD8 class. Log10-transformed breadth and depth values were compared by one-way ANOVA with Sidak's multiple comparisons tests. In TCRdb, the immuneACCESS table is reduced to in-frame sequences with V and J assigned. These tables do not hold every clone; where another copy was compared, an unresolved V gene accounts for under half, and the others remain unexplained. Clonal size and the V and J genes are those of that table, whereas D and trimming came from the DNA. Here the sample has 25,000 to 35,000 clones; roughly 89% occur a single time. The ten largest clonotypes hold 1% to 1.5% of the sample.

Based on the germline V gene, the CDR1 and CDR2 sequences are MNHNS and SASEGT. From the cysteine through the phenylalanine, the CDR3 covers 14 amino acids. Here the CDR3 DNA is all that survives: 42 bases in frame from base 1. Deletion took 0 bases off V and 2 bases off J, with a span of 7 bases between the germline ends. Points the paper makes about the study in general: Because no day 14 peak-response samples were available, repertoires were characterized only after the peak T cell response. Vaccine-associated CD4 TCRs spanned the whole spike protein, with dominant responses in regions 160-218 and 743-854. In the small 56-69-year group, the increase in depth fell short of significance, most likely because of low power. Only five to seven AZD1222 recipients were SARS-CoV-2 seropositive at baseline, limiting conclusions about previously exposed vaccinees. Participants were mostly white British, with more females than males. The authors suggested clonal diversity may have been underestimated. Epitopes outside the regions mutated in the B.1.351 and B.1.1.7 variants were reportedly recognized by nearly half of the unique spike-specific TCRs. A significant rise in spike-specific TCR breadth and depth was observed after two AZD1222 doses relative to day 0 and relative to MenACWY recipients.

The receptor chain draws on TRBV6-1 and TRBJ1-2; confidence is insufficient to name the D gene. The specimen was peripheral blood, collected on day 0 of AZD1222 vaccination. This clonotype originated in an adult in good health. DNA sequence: TGTGCCAGCAGTGAAGCGCGGTTAAACTATGGCTACACCTTC. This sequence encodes CASSEARLNYGYTF.